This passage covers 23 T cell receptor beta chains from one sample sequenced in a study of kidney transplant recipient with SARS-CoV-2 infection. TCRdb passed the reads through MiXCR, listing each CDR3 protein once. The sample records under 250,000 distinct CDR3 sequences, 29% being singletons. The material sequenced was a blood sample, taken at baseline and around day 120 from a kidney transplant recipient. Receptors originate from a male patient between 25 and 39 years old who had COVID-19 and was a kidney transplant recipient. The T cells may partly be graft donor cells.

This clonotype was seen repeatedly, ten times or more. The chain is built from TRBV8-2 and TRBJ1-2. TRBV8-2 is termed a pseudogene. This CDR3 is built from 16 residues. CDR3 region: CGSVLFDSRKTYGYTF. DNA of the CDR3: TGTGGCAGTGTACTATTTGATAGCCGAAAGACCTATGGCTACACCTTC.

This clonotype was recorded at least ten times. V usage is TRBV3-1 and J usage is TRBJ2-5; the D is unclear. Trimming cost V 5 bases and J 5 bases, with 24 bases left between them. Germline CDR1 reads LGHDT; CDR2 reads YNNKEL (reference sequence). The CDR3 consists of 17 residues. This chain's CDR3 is CASSYSIPISFSETQYF. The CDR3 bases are TGTGCCAGCAGCTACTCTATTCCCATTTCTTTCTCTGAGACCCAGTACTTC.

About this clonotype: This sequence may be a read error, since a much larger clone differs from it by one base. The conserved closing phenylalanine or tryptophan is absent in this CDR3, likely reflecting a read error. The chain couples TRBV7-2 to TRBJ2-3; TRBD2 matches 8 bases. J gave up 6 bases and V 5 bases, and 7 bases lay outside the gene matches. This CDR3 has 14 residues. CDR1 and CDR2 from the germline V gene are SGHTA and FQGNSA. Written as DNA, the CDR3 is TGTGCCAGCAGCATCGGGACTAGTGCCGATACGCAGTATTCT. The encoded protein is CASSIGTSADTQYS.

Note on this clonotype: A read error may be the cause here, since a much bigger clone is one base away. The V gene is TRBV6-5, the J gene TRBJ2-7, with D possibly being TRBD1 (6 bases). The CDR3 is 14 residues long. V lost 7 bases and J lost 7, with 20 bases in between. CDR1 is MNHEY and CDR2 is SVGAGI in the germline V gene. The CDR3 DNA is TGTGCCAGCAATTTTAGGGACACCCGAGGGGAGCAGTACTTC. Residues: CASNFRDTRGEQYF.

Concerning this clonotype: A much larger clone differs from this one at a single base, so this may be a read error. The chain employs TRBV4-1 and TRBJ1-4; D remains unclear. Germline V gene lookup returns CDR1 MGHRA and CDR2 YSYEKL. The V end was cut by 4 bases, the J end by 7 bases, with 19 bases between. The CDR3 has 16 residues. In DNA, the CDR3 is TGCGCCAGCAGCCGAGTCGAAAGGACGAAGGTTGAAAAACTGTTTTTT. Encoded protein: CASSRVERTKVEKLFF.

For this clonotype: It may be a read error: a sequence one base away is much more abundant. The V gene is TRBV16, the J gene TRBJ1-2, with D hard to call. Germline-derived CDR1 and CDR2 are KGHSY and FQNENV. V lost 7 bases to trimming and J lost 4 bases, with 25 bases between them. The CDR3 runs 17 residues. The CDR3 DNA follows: TGTGCCAGCATCCCAGGTTGGGTCGTTAGAAAGACCTATGGCTACACCTTC. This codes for CASIPGWVVRKTYGYTF.

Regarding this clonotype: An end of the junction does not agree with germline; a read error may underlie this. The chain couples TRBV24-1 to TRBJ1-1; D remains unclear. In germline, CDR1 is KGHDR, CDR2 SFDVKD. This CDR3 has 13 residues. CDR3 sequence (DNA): TGTGCCTCCAGCTGGGATTGTCTTTTTGAAGCTTTCTTT. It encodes CASSWDCLFEAFF.

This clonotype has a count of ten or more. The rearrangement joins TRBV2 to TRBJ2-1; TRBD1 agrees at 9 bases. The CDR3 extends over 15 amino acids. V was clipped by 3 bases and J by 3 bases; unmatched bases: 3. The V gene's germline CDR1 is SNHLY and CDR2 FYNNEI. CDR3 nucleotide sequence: TGTGCCAGCAGTGACGGGACAGGGAACTACAATGAGCAGTTCTTC. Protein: CASSDGTGNYNEQFF.

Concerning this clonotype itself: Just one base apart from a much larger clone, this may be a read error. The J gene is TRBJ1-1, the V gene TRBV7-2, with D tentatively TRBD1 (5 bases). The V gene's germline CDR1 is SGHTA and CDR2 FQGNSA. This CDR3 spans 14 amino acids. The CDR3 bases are TGTGCCAGCGGCTTAGGGACCGAGAAATCTGAAGCTTTCTTT. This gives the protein CASGLGTEKSEAFF.

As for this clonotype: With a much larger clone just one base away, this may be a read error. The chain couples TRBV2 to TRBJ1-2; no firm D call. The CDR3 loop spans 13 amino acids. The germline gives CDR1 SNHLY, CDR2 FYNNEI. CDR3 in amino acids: CAGSDQPNYGYTF. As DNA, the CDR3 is TGTGCCGGCAGTGACCAGCCAAACTATGGCTACACCTTC.

CDR3 DNA sequence: TGTGCCAGCAGCTTAGGACTAGCGGGACTGGGCACGGAGACCCAGTACTTC. Residues: CASSLGLAGLGTETQYF. The chain employs TRBV7-2 and TRBJ2-5; 11 nucleotides line up with TRBD2. The CDR3 covers 17 residues. The germline V gene has CDR1 SGHTA and CDR2 FQGNSA. Trimming cost V 1 base and J 5 bases; bases outside gene matches: 9.

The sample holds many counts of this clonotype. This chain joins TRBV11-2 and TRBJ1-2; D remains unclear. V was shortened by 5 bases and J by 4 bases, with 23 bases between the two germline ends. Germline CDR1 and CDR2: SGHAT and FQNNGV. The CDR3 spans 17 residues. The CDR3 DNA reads TGTGCCAGCAGCAAGACGAGAACAAGCAGAAAGACCTATGGCTACACCTTC. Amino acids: CASSKTRTSRKTYGYTF.

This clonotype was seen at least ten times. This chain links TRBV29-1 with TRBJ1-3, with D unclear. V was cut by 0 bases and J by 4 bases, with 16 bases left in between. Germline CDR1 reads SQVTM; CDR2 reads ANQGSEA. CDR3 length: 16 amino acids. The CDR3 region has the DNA TGCAGCGTTGAAGAAGGATCTCTCGAAGCCGGAAACACCATATATTTT. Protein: CSVEEGSLEAGNTIYF.

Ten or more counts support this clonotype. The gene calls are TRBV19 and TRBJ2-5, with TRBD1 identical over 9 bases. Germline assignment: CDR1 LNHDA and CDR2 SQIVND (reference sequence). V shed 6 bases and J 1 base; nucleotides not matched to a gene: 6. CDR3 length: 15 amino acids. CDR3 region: CASRSGTGSQETQYF. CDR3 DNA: TGTGCCAGTAGATCCGGGACAGGGAGCCAAGAGACCCAGTACTTC.

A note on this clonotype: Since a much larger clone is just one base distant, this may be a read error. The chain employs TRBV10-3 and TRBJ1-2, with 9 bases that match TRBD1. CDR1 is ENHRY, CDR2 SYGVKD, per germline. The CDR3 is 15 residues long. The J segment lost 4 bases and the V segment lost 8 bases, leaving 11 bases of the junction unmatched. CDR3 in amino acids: CAIGSDRGGSYGYTF. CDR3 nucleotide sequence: TGTGCCATCGGGTCCGACAGGGGGGGGAGCTATGGCTACACCTTC.

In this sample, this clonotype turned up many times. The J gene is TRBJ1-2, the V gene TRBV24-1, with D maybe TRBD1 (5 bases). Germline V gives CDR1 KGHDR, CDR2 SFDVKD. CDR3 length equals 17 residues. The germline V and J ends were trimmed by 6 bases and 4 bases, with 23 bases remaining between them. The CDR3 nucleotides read TGTGCCACCAGTAGGACACATAGTACCAGAAAGACCTATGGCTACACCTTC. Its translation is CATSRTHSTRKTYGYTF.

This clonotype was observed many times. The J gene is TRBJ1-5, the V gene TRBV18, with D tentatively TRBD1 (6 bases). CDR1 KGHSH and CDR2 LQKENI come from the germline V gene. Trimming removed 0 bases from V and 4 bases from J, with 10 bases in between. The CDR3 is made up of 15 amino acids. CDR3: CASSPPGRGNQPQHF. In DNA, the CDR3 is TGTGCCAGCTCACCACCGGGCAGGGGAAATCAGCCCCAGCATTTT.

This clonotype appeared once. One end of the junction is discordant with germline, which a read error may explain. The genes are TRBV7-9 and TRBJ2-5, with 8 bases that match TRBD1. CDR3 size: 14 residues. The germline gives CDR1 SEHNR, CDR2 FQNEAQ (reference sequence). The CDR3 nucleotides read TGTGCCAGCAGACGGACAGGGTCCCGAGAGACCCAGCACTTC. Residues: CASRRTGSRETQHF.

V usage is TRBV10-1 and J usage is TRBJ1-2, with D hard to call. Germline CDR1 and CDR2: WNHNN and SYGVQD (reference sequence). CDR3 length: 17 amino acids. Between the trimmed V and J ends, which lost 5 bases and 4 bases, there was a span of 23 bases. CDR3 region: CASSPYKRSRKTYGYTF. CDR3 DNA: TGCGCCAGCAGTCCGTATAAAAGATCGCGAAAGACCTATGGCTACACCTTC.

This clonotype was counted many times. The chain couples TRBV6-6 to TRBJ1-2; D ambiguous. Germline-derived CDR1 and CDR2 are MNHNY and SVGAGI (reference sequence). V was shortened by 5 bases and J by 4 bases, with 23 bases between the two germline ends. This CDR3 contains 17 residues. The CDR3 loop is CASSASRGGRKTYGYTF. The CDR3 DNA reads TGTGCCAGCAGTGCAAGCAGAGGTGGGAGAAAGACCTATGGCTACACCTTC.

The CDR3 sequence is CASRPNRGGTDTQYF. The CDR3 region has the DNA TGTGCCAGCAGGCCAAACAGGGGGGGGACAGATACGCAGTATTTT. V and J are TRBV12-3 or TRBV12-4 and TRBJ2-3, with D possibly TRBD1 on 8 matching bases. Trimming stripped 6 bases from V and 3 bases from J, with 16 bases between. The CDR3 has 15 residues.

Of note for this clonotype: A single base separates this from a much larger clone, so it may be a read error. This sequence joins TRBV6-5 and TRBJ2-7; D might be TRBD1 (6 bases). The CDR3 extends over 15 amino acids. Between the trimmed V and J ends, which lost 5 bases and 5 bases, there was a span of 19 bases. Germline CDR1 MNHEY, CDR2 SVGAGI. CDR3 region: CASSPTQDSFNEQYF. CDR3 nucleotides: TGTGCCAGCAGTCCTACTCAGGACAGCTTCAACGAGCAGTACTTC.

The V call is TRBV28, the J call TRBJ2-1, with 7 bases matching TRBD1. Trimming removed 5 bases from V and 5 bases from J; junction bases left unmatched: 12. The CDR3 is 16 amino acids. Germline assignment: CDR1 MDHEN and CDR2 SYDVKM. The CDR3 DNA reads TGTGCCAGCAGTCGCAGCGACAGGGTAATTCACAATGAGCAGTTCTTC. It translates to CASSRSDRVIHNEQFF.